Listed below are T cell receptor beta chains from one sample, sequenced in a study of human T cells and chemical hapten exposure. TCRdb analysed the RACE reads with MiXCR anew, one entry per CDR3 protein. The top ten hold about 2.1% of the sample, which has under 300,000 distinct CDR3 sequences, roughly 8.9% seen once. Source: whole blood, taken in connection with sensitization to the hapten diphenylcyclopropenone (DPC). These receptors originate from a woman aged 40-49 years with alopecia areata. Some clones in this sample may be carry-over from other donors' samples. Both conserved end residues are part of each CDR3. The D gene is left open where the match is weak. Some rows mark clone size as missing; the rest say once, few, many or name a class of expanded clone.

d_call: TRBD2; j_call: TRBJ2-2; clone_size: NA; v_call: TRBV12-3/TRBV12-4; cdr3_nt: TGTGCCAGCAGTGCCCGACTAGCGGGAGGGCCTCCCGGGGAGCTGTTTTTT; cdr3_aa: CASSARLAGGPPGELFF
d_call: TRBD1; j_call: TRBJ2-7; clone_size: few; v_call: TRBV12-3/TRBV12-4; cdr3_nt: TGTGCCAGCAGTTTACGCCCGGGACAGGGCGGGTACGAGCAGTACTTC; cdr3_aa: CASSLRPGQGGYEQYF
d_call: NA; j_call: TRBJ2-3; clone_size: many; v_call: TRBV18; cdr3_nt: TGTGCCAGCTCACCACGCGAGACAGATACGCAGTATTTT; cdr3_aa: CASSPRETDTQYF
d_call: NA; j_call: TRBJ2-7; clone_size: NA; v_call: TRBV21-1; cdr3_nt: TGTGCCAGTGACATATCCTGCAGGAGCTCCTACGAGCAGTACTTC; cdr3_aa: CASDISCRSSYEQYF
d_call: NA; j_call: TRBJ1-3; clone_size: NA; v_call: TRBV5-1; cdr3_nt: TGCGCCAGCAGTCTACAGGGAAGTCGCTCTGGAAACACCATATATTTT; cdr3_aa: CASSLQGSRSGNTIYF
d_call: NA; j_call: TRBJ1-3; clone_size: many; v_call: TRBV6-5; cdr3_nt: TGTGCCAGCAGTTACTCGATCAGGGGCTCGACACCCACCATATATTTT; cdr3_aa: CASSYSIRGSTPTIYF
d_call: NA; j_call: TRBJ1-1; clone_size: NA; v_call: TRBV20-1; cdr3_nt: TGCAGTGCTAGAGCAGGGTCCATGAACACTGAAGCTTTCTTT; cdr3_aa: CSARAGSMNTEAFF
d_call: TRBD1; j_call: TRBJ2-5; clone_size: few; v_call: TRBV15; cdr3_nt: TGTGCCACCAGCAGAGGGGGGACAGGGGGAAAGACCCAGTACTTC; cdr3_aa: CATSRGGTGGKTQYF
d_call: TRBD2; j_call: TRBJ2-1; clone_size: many; v_call: TRBV10-3; cdr3_nt: TGTGCCATCAGCCGGGGACTAGCGGGAGACAATGAGCAGTTCTTC; cdr3_aa: CAISRGLAGDNEQFF
d_call: NA; j_call: TRBJ2-1; clone_size: few; v_call: TRBV10-3; cdr3_nt: TGTGCCATCAGTGACCTTTTCAGAGGGGTGACGGGTGAGCAGTTCTTC; cdr3_aa: CAISDLFRGVTGEQFF
d_call: TRBD1; j_call: TRBJ2-7; clone_size: many; v_call: TRBV7-6; cdr3_nt: TGTGCCAGCAGCTTAGACAGGGGGCCCTACGAGCAGTACTTC; cdr3_aa: CASSLDRGPYEQYF
d_call: NA; j_call: TRBJ2-1; clone_size: many; v_call: TRBV28; cdr3_nt: TGTGCCAGCAGTTCCCGCGTGCCGGGCTCCTACAATGAGCAGTTCTTC; cdr3_aa: CASSSRVPGSYNEQFF
d_call: NA; j_call: TRBJ1-2; clone_size: few; v_call: TRBV4-3; cdr3_nt: TGCGCCAGCAGCCAAGTTCAGGCAACTAGTAACTATGGCTACACCTTC; cdr3_aa: CASSQVQATSNYGYTF
d_call: TRBD1; j_call: TRBJ1-2; clone_size: many; v_call: TRBV28; cdr3_nt: TGTGCCAGCAGCTCCGGACAGGGAAGAAACTATGGCTACACCTTC; cdr3_aa: CASSSGQGRNYGYTF
d_call: TRBD2; j_call: TRBJ2-7; clone_size: NA; v_call: TRBV20-1; cdr3_nt: TGCAGTGCTAGAGCACTAGCGGGGACTTACGAGCAGTACTTC; cdr3_aa: CSARALAGTYEQYF
d_call: NA; j_call: TRBJ1-2; clone_size: many; v_call: TRBV6-2/TRBV6-3; cdr3_nt: TGTGCCAGCAGGGACGGGAACTATGGCTACACCTTC; cdr3_aa: CASRDGNYGYTF
d_call: NA; j_call: TRBJ2-3; clone_size: few; v_call: TRBV4-3; cdr3_nt: TGCGCCAGCAGCCAAGGGGTCTGGAGCACAGATACGCAGTATTTT; cdr3_aa: CASSQGVWSTDTQYF
d_call: NA; j_call: TRBJ1-1; clone_size: NA; v_call: TRBV27; cdr3_nt: TGTGCCAGCAGTTTTAGGAGATTAGGGGCGCTTAACACTGAAGCTTTCTTT; cdr3_aa: CASSFRRLGALNTEAFF
d_call: TRBD1; j_call: TRBJ2-7; clone_size: NA; v_call: TRBV10-3; cdr3_nt: TGTGCCATCAGTCCGGGGACAGGGGATTACGAGCAGTACTTC; cdr3_aa: CAISPGTGDYEQYF
d_call: TRBD1; j_call: TRBJ2-7; clone_size: few; v_call: TRBV28; cdr3_nt: TGTGCCAGCAGTTTACCGGGACAGGGGGCGGGAGAGCAGTACTTC; cdr3_aa: CASSLPGQGAGEQYF
d_call: NA; j_call: TRBJ1-1; clone_size: NA; v_call: TRBV3-1; cdr3_nt: TGTGCCAGCAGCCAGTCGGGACTGAAGAACACTGAAGCTTTCTTT; cdr3_aa: CASSQSGLKNTEAFF
d_call: TRBD1; j_call: TRBJ1-2; clone_size: few; v_call: TRBV5-6; cdr3_nt: TGTGCCAGCAGCTTGCACAGGGGGGACTATGGCTACACCTTC; cdr3_aa: CASSLHRGDYGYTF
d_call: TRBD2; j_call: TRBJ2-7; clone_size: few; v_call: TRBV5-1; cdr3_nt: TGCGCCAGCAGCTCGGGACTAGATCCTTACGAGCAGTACTTC; cdr3_aa: CASSSGLDPYEQYF
d_call: TRBD2; j_call: TRBJ2-1; clone_size: few; v_call: TRBV28; cdr3_nt: TGTGCCAGCAGTAGCCTTTCGGGAGGTACCTACAATGAGCAGTTCTTC; cdr3_aa: CASSSLSGGTYNEQFF
d_call: TRBD2; j_call: TRBJ2-7; clone_size: NA; v_call: TRBV4-1; cdr3_nt: TGCGCCAGCAGCCAAGACGTTGGGACTAGAGGCGAGCAGTACTTC; cdr3_aa: CASSQDVGTRGEQYF
d_call: NA; j_call: TRBJ2-3; clone_size: NA; v_call: TRBV5-5; cdr3_nt: TGTGCCAGCAGCTTGGGGTCTAGCGGCACAGATACGCAGTATTTT; cdr3_aa: CASSLGSSGTDTQYF
d_call: NA; j_call: TRBJ2-1; clone_size: many; v_call: TRBV29-1; cdr3_nt: TGCAGCGTTACACCCGTGGAGGGGAGCACCTACAATGAGCAGTTCTTC; cdr3_aa: CSVTPVEGSTYNEQFF
d_call: NA; j_call: TRBJ1-6; clone_size: few; v_call: TRBV20-1; cdr3_nt: TGCAGTGCTAGACCCCGGACGGGGAATTCACCCCTCCACTTT; cdr3_aa: CSARPRTGNSPLHF
d_call: NA; j_call: TRBJ1-1; clone_size: NA; v_call: TRBV5-6; cdr3_nt: TGTGCCAGCAGCGCGACAGTCGTCACTGAAGCTTTCTTT; cdr3_aa: CASSATVVTEAFF
d_call: NA; j_call: TRBJ2-3; clone_size: NA; v_call: TRBV12-3/TRBV12-4; cdr3_nt: TGTGCCAGCAGACCCGGAGGGGGCACAGATACGCAGTATTTT; cdr3_aa: CASRPGGGTDTQYF
d_call: TRBD1; j_call: TRBJ2-3; clone_size: NA; v_call: TRBV14; cdr3_nt: TGTGCCAGCAGGGGGGACAGACCTAGCACAGATACGCAGTATTTT; cdr3_aa: CASRGDRPSTDTQYF
d_call: NA; j_call: TRBJ1-6; clone_size: many; v_call: TRBV27; cdr3_nt: TGTGCCAGCAGTTCCGGGACTTATAATTCACCCCTCCACTTT; cdr3_aa: CASSSGTYNSPLHF
d_call: NA; j_call: TRBJ2-3; clone_size: NA; v_call: TRBV27; cdr3_nt: TGTGCCAGCAGTTCCCCCTTGACAGATACGCAGTATTTT; cdr3_aa: CASSSPLTDTQYF
d_call: TRBD1; j_call: TRBJ1-4; clone_size: NA; v_call: TRBV4-3; cdr3_nt: TGCGCCAGCAGCCAGAGAGGGGGGACAGCTAATGAAAAACTGTTTTTT; cdr3_aa: CASSQRGGTANEKLFF
d_call: NA; j_call: TRBJ1-1; clone_size: NA; v_call: TRBV6-2/TRBV6-3; cdr3_nt: TGTGCCAGCCTCCTCGGAGGCTGGACTGAAGCTTTCTTT; cdr3_aa: CASLLGGWTEAFF
d_call: NA; j_call: TRBJ1-3; clone_size: many; v_call: TRBV29-1; cdr3_nt: TGCAGCGTTGAAGGCGAGGATCACTCTGGAAACACCATATATTTT; cdr3_aa: CSVEGEDHSGNTIYF
d_call: NA; j_call: TRBJ1-2; clone_size: medium-sized; v_call: TRBV7-9; cdr3_nt: TGTGCCAGCAGCCCTGTGGCACAGGGCGCAGACTATGGCTACACCTTC; cdr3_aa: CASSPVAQGADYGYTF
d_call: TRBD1; j_call: TRBJ2-3; clone_size: few; v_call: TRBV6-2/TRBV6-3; cdr3_nt: TGTGCCAGCAGTCCGCCGCAGGGGGCAGGTCTCGATACGCAGTATTTT; cdr3_aa: CASSPPQGAGLDTQYF
d_call: NA; j_call: TRBJ2-7; clone_size: NA; v_call: TRBV10-3; cdr3_nt: TGTGCCATCAGTGAGGTGAGGGAGCAGTACTTC; cdr3_aa: CAISEVREQYF
d_call: TRBD1; j_call: TRBJ1-1; clone_size: many; v_call: TRBV10-3; cdr3_nt: TGTGCCATCAGTGAGTCGGGACAGGGCTCCACTGAAGCTTTCTTT; cdr3_aa: CAISESGQGSTEAFF
d_call: NA; j_call: TRBJ2-2; clone_size: many; v_call: TRBV7-3; cdr3_nt: TGTGCCAGCAGCTCCGGAACCGGGGAGCTGTTTTTT; cdr3_aa: CASSSGTGELFF
d_call: TRBD2; j_call: TRBJ2-7; clone_size: few; v_call: TRBV11-1; cdr3_nt: TGTGCCAGCAGCTTAGCGGGACTAGCGGACCGCTCCTACGAGCAGTACTTC; cdr3_aa: CASSLAGLADRSYEQYF
d_call: TRBD2; j_call: TRBJ2-1; clone_size: few; v_call: TRBV12-3/TRBV12-4; cdr3_nt: TGTGCCAGCAGTCTCCCCCCCCAGCGGGATTGGAAGGAGCAGTTCTTC; cdr3_aa: CASSLPPQRDWKEQFF
d_call: TRBD2; j_call: TRBJ2-7; clone_size: few; v_call: TRBV6-5; cdr3_nt: TGTGCCAGCAGTTTGAGCGGGGGCCGCTCCTACGAGCAGTACTTC; cdr3_aa: CASSLSGGRSYEQYF
d_call: NA; j_call: TRBJ2-5; clone_size: NA; v_call: TRBV12-3/TRBV12-4; cdr3_nt: TGTGCCAGCAGTTTATCTGGGGGGAGAGAGACCCAGTACTTC; cdr3_aa: CASSLSGGRETQYF
d_call: NA; j_call: TRBJ1-2; clone_size: many; v_call: TRBV4-3; cdr3_nt: TGCGCCAGCAGCCAAGATTTGCTGAGGGACGGCTACACCTTC; cdr3_aa: CASSQDLLRDGYTF